This T cell receptor (beta chain) was profiled in a study of T cells in Graves' hyperthyroidism and ophthalmopathy. Study background: Peripheral blood sampling occurred at initial diagnosis, before any treatment.

Template material for amplifying TCR beta CDR3 regions consisted of RNA transcripts. Primed by the HTBI set, a first-round RT-PCR was run on the TCR CDR3. TCRdb re-called the multiplex PCR reads through MiXCR, storing one row per CDR3 protein. The sample carries about 690,000 distinct CDR3 sequences, 17% recorded once. The V gene's germline CDR1 is SNHLY and CDR2 FYNNEI. The CDR3 consists of 14 residues. V was shortened by 9 bases and J by 0 bases, with 11 bases between the two germline ends. The study left out patients who had uncontrolled infection, other autoimmune disease, pregnancy or lactation. The chain employs TRBV2 and TRBJ2-2; perhaps TRBD2 as D (6 bases). The TCR comes from a man aged 50-59 years with Graves' hyperthyroidism. The sample consisted of blood. The CDR3 region has the DNA TGTGCCAGTACCGGGACTCCGAACACCGGGGAGCTGTTTTTT. This sequence encodes CASTGTPNTGELFF.